This T cell receptor beta chain was recorded in a study of T cells in Graves' hyperthyroidism and ophthalmopathy. Researchers amplified the TCR beta CDR3 regions from RNA transcripts. Primed by the HTBI set, a first-round RT-PCR was run on the TCR CDR3. TCRdb used MiXCR to reprocess the multiplex PCR reads, holding one entry per CDR3 protein. The sample shows around 600,000 distinct CDR3 sequences, more than 13% of them seen only once. Trimming pared 1 base from V and 2 bases from J, leaving 11 bases between. This CDR3 region has 16 residues. Germline V gene data show CDR1 as MGHRA and CDR2 as YSYEKL.

The chain uses TRBV4-1 and TRBJ2-2; D perhaps matches TRBD1 (5 bases). The sample comprised blood. The receptor was isolated from a woman in her late teens or twenties with Graves' ophthalmopathy. The CDR3: CASSQGMQGNTGELFF. In DNA, the CDR3 is TGCGCCAGCAGCCAAGGTATGCAGGGAAACACCGGGGAGCTGTTTTTT.